What follows is one T cell receptor beta chain and its context. Its target is unknown. These data originate in a study of cytomegalovirus exposure and HLA in healthy donors. Study-wide points: In a later analysis, HLA-associated TCR beta chains were more clonally expanded than equally common others.

60 Vbeta and 13 Jbeta primers were used in PCR. Original data processing: Per a later analysis, the number of unique TCR beta chains was around 80 million, of which 9 million to 14 million were shared. Sequencing was performed with immunoSEQ multiplex PCR; in TCRdb, only in-frame clones are kept and a portion is missing. V and J calls and clone size are those listed in that table; D and trimming were worked out from the DNA. The sample data list roughly 62,000 clones. Germline V lookup: CDR1 SEHNR, CDR2 FQNEAQ (reference sequence). The V gene end was trimmed by 5 bases and the J gene end by 2 bases; junction bases not matched to a gene: 5. The CDR3 runs to 14 residues.

The chain employs TRBV7-9 and TRBJ2-7, with 8 bases aligning to TRBD1. This clonotype was sampled from a male donor in good health and CMV-seronegative. Sample: PBMCs. This chain's CDR3 is CASSIGQGTYEQYF. The CDR3 DNA sequence: TGTGCCAGCAGCATCGGACAGGGCACCTACGAGCAGTACTTC. The complete variable domain, with remaining parts taken from reference TRBV7-9 and TRBJ2-7, reads DTGVSQNPRHKITKRGQNVTFRCDPISEHNRLYWYRQTLGQGPEFLTYFQNEAQLEKSRLLSDRFSAERPKGSFSTLEIQRTEQGDSAMYLCASSIGQGTYEQYFGPGTRLTVT.